The clone carrying this T cell receptor beta chain occurred many times. Its antigen remains unknown. The germline V gene encodes CDR1 MDHEN and CDR2 SYDVKM. V was pared by 3 bases and J by 7 bases, with 27 bases between. The CDR3 is 18 amino acids. Time point of the sample: persistent/refractory GD, antithyroid drugs over 5 years with positive TRAb. PBMC RNA was the source of the TCR library. The record originates from a study of regulatory T cells in long-lasting Graves disease. Study conclusions and caveats: Favoring TRBV28, TRBJ1-2 and TRBJ2-5 was a feature seen in persistent disease.

iRepertoire HTBI primers and Arm-PCR of CDR3 regions built TCR beta libraries. TCRdb used MiXCR to reprocess the multiplex PCR reads, holding one entry per CDR3 protein. The sample contains 650,000 to 850,000 distinct CDR3 sequences, around 30% of which appear only once. Here the sequenced sample was peripheral blood mononuclear cells (PBMCs), taken when the disease was refractory, from a patient treated with antithyroid drugs. The J gene is TRBJ1-2, the V gene TRBV28, with a tentative D call TRBD1 (6 bases). The origin of this receptor is a female donor with Graves disease. The CDR3 DNA reads as TGTGCCAGCAGTTTGTTAGCGGTGGGGAAACGGGGGCGCGTTGGCTACACCTTC. It yields the protein CASSLLAVGKRGRVGYTF.